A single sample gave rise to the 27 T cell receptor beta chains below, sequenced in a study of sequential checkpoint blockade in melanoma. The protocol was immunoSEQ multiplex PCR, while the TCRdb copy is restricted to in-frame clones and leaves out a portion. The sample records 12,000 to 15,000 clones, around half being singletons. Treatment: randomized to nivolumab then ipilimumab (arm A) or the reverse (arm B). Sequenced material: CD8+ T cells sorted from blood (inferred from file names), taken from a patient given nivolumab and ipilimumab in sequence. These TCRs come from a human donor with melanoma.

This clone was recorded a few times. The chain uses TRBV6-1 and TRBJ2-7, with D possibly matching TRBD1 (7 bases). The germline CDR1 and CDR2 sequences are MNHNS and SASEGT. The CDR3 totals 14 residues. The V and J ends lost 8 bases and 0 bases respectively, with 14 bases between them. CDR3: CASGGTESSYEQYF. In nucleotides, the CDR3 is TGTGCCAGCGGAGGGACAGAGAGCTCCTACGAGCAGTACTTC.

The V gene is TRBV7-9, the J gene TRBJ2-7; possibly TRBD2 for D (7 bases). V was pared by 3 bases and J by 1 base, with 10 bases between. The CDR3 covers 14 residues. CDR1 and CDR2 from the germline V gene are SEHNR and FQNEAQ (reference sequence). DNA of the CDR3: TGTGCCAGCAGCTTGGGAGGGGGGTCCTACGAGCAGTACTTC. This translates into CASSLGGGSYEQYF.

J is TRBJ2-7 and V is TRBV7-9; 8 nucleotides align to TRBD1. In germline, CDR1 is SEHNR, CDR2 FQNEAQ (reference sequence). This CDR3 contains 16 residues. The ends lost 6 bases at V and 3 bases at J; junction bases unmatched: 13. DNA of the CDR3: TGTGCCAGCAGTCCAAGGCAGGGGGCCCTACTCTACGAGCAGTACTTC. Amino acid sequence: CASSPRQGALLYEQYF.

CDR3 nucleotides: TGTGCCAGCAGCCCGAGGGACAGGGAAAATGAGCAGTTCTTC. Its protein is CASSPRDRENEQFF. V is TRBV7-9 and J is TRBJ2-1, with TRBD1 matching over 9 bases. This CDR3 spans 14 amino acids. CDR1 is SEHNR and CDR2 is FQNEAQ in the germline V gene (reference sequence). The junction had 6 bases not matched to a gene; V was cut back by 5 bases and J by 7 bases.

The CDR3 reads CASSEEGDRVYYEQYF. DNA of the CDR3: TGTGCCAGCAGTGAAGAAGGGGATCGGGTGTACTACGAGCAGTACTTC. The rearrangement links TRBV6-1 to TRBJ2-7; D perhaps matches TRBD1 (5 bases). V was trimmed by 1 base and J by 3 bases, leaving 16 bases between them. This CDR3 region has 16 residues. Per germline, CDR1 MNHNS and CDR2 SASEGT.

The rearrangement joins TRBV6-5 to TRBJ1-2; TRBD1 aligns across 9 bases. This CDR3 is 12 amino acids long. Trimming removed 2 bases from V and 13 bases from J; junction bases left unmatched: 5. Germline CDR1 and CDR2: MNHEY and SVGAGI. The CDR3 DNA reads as TGTGCCAGCAGTTACCCAGGGACAGGGCCCACCTTC. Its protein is CASSYPGTGPTF.

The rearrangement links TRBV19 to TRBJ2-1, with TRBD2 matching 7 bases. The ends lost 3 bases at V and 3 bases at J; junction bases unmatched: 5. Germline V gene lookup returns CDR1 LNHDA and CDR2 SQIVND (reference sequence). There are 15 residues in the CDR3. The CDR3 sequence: CASSISSGLYNEQFF. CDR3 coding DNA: TGTGCCAGTAGTATTTCTAGCGGACTCTACAATGAGCAGTTCTTC.

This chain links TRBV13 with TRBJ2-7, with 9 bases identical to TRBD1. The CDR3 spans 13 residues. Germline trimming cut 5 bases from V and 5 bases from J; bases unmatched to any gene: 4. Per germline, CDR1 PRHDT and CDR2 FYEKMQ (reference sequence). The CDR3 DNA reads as TGTGCCAGCAGCCAACGGACAGGGGACGAGCAGTACTTC. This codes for CASSQRTGDEQYF.

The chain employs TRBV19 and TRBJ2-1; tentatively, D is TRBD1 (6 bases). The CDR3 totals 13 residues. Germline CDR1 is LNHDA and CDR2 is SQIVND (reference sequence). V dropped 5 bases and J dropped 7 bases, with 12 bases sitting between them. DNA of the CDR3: TGTGCCAGTAGTGTAACCAGGGGAAATGAGCAGTTCTTC. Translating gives CASSVTRGNEQFF. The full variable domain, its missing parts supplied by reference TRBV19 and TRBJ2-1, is DGGITQSPKYLFRKEGQNVTLSCEQNLNHDAMYWYRQDPGQGLRLIYYSQIVNDFQKGDIAEGYSVSREKKESFPLTVTSAQKNPTAFYLCASSVTRGNEQFFGPGTRLTVL.

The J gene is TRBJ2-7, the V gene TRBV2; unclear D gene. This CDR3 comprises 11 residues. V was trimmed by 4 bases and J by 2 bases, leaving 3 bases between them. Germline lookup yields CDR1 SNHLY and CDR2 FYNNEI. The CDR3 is CASSVAYEQYF. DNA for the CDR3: TGTGCCAGCAGTGTCGCCTACGAGCAGTACTTC. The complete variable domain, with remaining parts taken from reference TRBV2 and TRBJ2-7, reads EPEVTQTPSHQVTQMGQEVILRCVPISNHLYFYWYRQILGQKVEFLVSFYNNEISEKSEIFDDQFSVERPDGSNFTLKIRSTKLEDSAMYFCASSVAYEQYFGPGTRLTVT.

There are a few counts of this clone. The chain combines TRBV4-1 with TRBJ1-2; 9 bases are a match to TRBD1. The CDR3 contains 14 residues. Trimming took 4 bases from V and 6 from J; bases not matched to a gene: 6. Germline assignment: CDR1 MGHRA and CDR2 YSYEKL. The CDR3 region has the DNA TGCGCCAGCAGCCCGGGACAGGGCGCGAATGGCTACACCTTC. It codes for CASSPGQGANGYTF.

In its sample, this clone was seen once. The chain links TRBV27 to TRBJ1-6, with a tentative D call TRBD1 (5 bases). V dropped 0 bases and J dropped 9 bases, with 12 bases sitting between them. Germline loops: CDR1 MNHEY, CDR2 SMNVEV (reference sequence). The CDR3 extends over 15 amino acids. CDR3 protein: CASSLSNRLGSPLHF. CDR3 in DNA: TGTGCCAGCAGTTTATCGAACAGGCTAGGTTCACCCCTCCACTTT.

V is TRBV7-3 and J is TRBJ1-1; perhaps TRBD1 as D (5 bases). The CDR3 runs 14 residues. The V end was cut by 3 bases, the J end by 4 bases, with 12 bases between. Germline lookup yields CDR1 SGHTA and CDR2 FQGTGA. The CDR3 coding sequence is TGTGCCAGCAGCTTCGACAGTAGTAGCACTGAAGCTTTCTTT. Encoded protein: CASSFDSSSTEAFF.

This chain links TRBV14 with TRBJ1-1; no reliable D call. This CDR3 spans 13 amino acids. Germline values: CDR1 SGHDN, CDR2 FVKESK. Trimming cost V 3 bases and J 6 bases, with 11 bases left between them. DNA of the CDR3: TGTGCCAGCAGCCAGGAATGGGCTCCTGAAGCTTTCTTT. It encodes CASSQEWAPEAFF.

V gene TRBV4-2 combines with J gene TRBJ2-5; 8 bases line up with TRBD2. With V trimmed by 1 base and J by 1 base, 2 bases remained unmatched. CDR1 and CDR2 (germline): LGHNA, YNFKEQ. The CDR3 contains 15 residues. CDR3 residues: CASSQVSGGQETQYF. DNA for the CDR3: TGTGCCAGCAGCCAAGTAAGCGGGGGCCAAGAGACCCAGTACTTC.

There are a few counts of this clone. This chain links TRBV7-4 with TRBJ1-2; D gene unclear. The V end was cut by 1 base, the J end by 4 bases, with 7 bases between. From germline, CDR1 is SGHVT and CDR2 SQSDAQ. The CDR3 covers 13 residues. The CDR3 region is CASSLEGGYGYTF. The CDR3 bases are TGTGCCAGCAGCTTAGAGGGAGGCTATGGCTACACCTTC.

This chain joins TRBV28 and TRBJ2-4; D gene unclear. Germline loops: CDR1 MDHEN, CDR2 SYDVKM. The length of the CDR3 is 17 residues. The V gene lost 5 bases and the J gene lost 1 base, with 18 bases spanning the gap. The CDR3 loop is CASSPLASPLAKNIQYF. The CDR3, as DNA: TGTGCCAGCAGTCCCCTGGCAAGTCCCCTGGCCAAAAACATTCAGTACTTC.

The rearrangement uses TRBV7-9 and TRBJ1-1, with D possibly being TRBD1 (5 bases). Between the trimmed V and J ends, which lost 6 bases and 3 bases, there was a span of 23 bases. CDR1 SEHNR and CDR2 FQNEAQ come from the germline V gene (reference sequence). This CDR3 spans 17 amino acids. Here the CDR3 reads CASSEESGHYVDTEAFF. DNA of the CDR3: TGTGCCAGCAGTGAAGAATCAGGACACTATGTCGACACTGAAGCTTTCTTT. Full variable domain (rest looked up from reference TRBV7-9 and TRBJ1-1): DTGVSQNPRHKITKRGQNVTFRCDPISEHNRLYWYRQTLGQGPEFLTYFQNEAQLEKSRLLSDRFSAERPKGSFSTLEIQRTEQGDSAMYLCASSEESGHYVDTEAFFGQGTRLTVV.

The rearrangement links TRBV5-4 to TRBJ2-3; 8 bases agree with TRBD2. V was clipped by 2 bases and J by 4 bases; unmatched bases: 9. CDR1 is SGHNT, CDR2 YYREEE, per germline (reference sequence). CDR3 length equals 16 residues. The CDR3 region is CASSLRLAIDSDTQYF. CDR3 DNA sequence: TGTGCCAGCAGCTTAAGACTAGCGATAGATTCAGATACGCAGTATTTT.

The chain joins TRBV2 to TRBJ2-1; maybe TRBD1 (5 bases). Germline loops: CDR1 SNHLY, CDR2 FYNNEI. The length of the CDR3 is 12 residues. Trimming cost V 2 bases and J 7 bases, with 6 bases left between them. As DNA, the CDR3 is TGTGCCAGCAGTGAACCAGGGAATGAGCAGTTCTTC. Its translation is CASSEPGNEQFF. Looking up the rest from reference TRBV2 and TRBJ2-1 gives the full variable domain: EPEVTQTPSHQVTQMGQEVILRCVPISNHLYFYWYRQILGQKVEFLVSFYNNEISEKSEIFDDQFSVERPDGSNFTLKIRSTKLEDSAMYFCASSEPGNEQFFGPGTRLTVL.

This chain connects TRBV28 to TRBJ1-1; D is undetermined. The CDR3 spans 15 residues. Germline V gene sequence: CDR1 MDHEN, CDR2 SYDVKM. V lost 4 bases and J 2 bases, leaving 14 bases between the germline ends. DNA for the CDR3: TGTGCCAGCAGTTCGTACGGGAGAAAAAACACTGAAGCTTTCTTT. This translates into CASSSYGRKNTEAFF.

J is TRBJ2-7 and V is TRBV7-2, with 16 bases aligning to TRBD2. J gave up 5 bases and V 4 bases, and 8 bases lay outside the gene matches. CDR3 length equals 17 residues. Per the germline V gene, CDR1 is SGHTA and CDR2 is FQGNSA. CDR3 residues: CASSYGTSGGAFHEQYF. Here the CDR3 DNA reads TGTGCCAGCAGCTACGGGACTAGCGGGGGGGCGTTCCACGAGCAGTACTTC.

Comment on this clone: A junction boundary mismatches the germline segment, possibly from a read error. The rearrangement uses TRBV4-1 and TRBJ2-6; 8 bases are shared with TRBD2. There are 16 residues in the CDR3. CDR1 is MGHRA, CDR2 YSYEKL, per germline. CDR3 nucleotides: TGCGCCAGCAGCCAAGATGAGGCGAGCGGGGGCAACGTCCTGACTTTC. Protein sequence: CASSQDEASGGNVLTF.

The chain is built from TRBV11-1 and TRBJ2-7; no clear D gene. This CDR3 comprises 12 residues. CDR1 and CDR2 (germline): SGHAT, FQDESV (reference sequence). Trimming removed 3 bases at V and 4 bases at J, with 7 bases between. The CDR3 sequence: CASSFLSYEQYF. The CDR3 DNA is TGTGCCAGCAGCTTTCTTAGTTACGAGCAGTACTTC.

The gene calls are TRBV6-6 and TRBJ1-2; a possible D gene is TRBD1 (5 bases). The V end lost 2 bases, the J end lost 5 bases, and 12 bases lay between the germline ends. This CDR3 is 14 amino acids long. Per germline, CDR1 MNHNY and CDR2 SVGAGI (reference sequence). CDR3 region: CASSYEVGGYGYTF. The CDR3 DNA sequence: TGTGCCAGCAGTTACGAAGTCGGGGGATATGGCTACACCTTC.

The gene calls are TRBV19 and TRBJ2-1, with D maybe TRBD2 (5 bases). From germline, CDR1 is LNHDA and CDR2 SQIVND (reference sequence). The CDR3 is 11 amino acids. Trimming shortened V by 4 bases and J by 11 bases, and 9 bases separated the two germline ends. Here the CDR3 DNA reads TGTGCCAGTAGTAACGGACTGCAGCAGTTCTTC. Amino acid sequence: CASSNGLQQFF. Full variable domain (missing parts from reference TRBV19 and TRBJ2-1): DGGITQSPKYLFRKEGQNVTLSCEQNLNHDAMYWYRQDPGQGLRLIYYSQIVNDFQKGDIAEGYSVSREKKESFPLTVTSAQKNPTAFYLCASSNGLQQFFGPGTRLTVL.

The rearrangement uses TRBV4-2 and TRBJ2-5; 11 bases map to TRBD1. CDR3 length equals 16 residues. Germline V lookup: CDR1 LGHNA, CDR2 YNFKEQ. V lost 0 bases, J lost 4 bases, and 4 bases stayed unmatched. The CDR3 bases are TGTGCCAGCAGCCAAGAAAACGGACAGGGGGCAGAGACCCAGTACTTC. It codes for CASSQENGQGAETQYF.